This record covers a single TCR beta chain. The antigen remains undetermined. This sample was taken from a study of cytomegalovirus exposure and HLA in healthy donors. CDR3 length equals 13 residues. V was cut by 5 bases and J by 4 bases, with 11 bases left in between. Germline CDR1 MDHEN, CDR2 SYDVKM. The study's findings and limits: Cytomegalovirus status was reportedly diagnosed by the classifier with high sensitivity and specificity. The study found most TCR sequences rare, yet found some public TCRs in many donors. Cytomegalovirus association was assigned to about 150 TCR beta chains.

Libraries were prepared by immunoSEQ multiplex PCR; TCRdb keeps only in-frame clonotypes and omits some of them. The sample holds 130,000 to 150,000 clones, just under 90% seen once. The receptor was isolated from a woman aged 30 to 39 in good health and CMV-seropositive. Sequenced material: PBMCs. The chain uses TRBV28 and TRBJ2-5; D unresolved. For the CDR3, the DNA is TGTGCCAGCAGTCCGAGGTCAACAGAGACCCAGTACTTC. The encoded protein is CASSPRSTETQYF.